This T cell receptor beta chain is from a study of identical twins. Study-level points and caveats: Rather than following the same donors, the conclusions depended on cross-sectional statistical analysis.

The CDR3 covers 13 residues. Germline values: CDR1 SGHDT, CDR2 YYEEEE. V shed 5 bases and J 7 bases; nucleotides not matched to a gene: 4. Via MiXCR, TCRdb re-called the 5' RACE reads, giving one row per CDR3 protein. Of about 210,000 distinct CDR3 sequences listed, around 9.6% are singletons. About this clonotype: Its antigen is not known.

The chain has TRBV5-6 and TRBJ2-2; 8 bases are shared with TRBD1. Sequences were obtained from memory (CD45RO+) T cells sorted from blood. This receptor was identified in a woman under 30 in good health. CDR3: CASSRQGIGELFF. In DNA form, the CDR3 reads TGTGCCAGCAGTCGACAGGGGATCGGGGAGCTGTTTTTT. The variable domain in full, completed from reference TRBV5-6 and TRBJ2-2, reads DAGVTQSPTHLIKTRGQQVTLRCSPKSGHDTVSWYQQALGQGPQFIFQYYEEEERQRGNFPDRFSGHQFPNYSSELNVNALLLGDSALYLCASSRQGIGELFFGEGSRLTVL.